The 7 T cell receptor beta chains below all came from one sample that was sequenced in a study of T-cell reconstitution after alpha-beta-depleted transplantation in children. For TCRbeta, the library was prepared with unique molecular identifiers. A single record per CDR3 protein comes from TCRdb applying MiXCR to the PCR reads. Among 200,000 or so distinct CDR3 sequences listed, 6.3% were seen once. The sample was PBMCs, taken before TCRalphabeta/CD19-depleted stem cell transplant. These TCRs come from a girl under three years old with combined immunodeficiency, due to receive a stem cell transplant.

This clonotype was counted between two and nine times. For the CDR3, the DNA is TGTGCCAGCAGTTACGGTAGCGGTTCCTACGAGCAGTACTTC. This gives the protein CASSYGSGSYEQYF. The V gene is TRBV6-5, the J gene TRBJ2-7; tentatively, D is TRBD2 (6 bases). Germline CDR1 reads MNHEY; CDR2 reads SVGAGI. The CDR3 consists of 14 residues. Trimming left V 2 bases short and J 1 base short, with 9 bases between.

This clonotype was observed at least ten times. The V gene is TRBV20-1, the J gene TRBJ2-5, with D unclear. CDR3 length equals 14 residues. The V gene lost 0 bases and the J gene lost 7 bases, with 15 bases spanning the gap. The germline V gene has CDR1 DFQATT and CDR2 SNEGSKA (reference sequence). CDR3: CSARDRDQISTQYF. The CDR3 DNA reads as TGCAGTGCTAGAGATCGCGACCAAATCTCGACCCAGTACTTC.

Notes on this clonotype: A read error may be the cause here, since a much bigger clone is one base away. The CDR3 end shows no conserved phenylalanine or tryptophan, and so a read error is likely. The V and J genes are TRBV5-1 and TRBJ1-2; D gene ambiguous. V was pared by 0 bases and J by 4 bases, with 10 bases between. Germline CDR1 reads SGHRS; CDR2 reads YFSETQ. The CDR3 has 14 amino acids. This chain's CDR3 is CASSLDLGLYGYTY. The DNA of the CDR3 is TGCGCCAGCAGCTTGGATCTGGGCCTCTATGGCTACACCTAC.

This clonotype was observed at least ten times. The V and J genes are TRBV28 and TRBJ2-7; 8 bases align to TRBD1. V shed 1 base and J 7 bases; nucleotides not matched to a gene: 6. Looked up from germline, CDR1 is MDHEN and CDR2 is SYDVKM. The CDR3 is made up of 14 amino acids. The CDR3 loop reads CASSLSVRDREQYF. In DNA form, the CDR3 reads TGTGCCAGCAGTTTATCGGTGAGGGACAGGGAGCAGTACTTC.

This clonotype was detected ten times or more. This sequence joins TRBV7-2 and TRBJ2-3, with D perhaps TRBD2 (6 bases). CDR1 is SGHTA, CDR2 FQGNSA, per germline. This CDR3 has 18 residues. The V and J ends lost 0 bases and 2 bases respectively, with 18 bases between them. The CDR3 bases are TGTGCCAGCAGCTTAGCAGTCAGTTGGGCGGGATCCACAGATACGCAGTATTTT. Protein product: CASSLAVSWAGSTDTQYF.

This clonotype was recorded many times. The V gene is TRBV12-3 or TRBV12-4, the J gene TRBJ1-2, with 7 bases lining up with TRBD1. With V trimmed by 5 bases and J by 3 bases, 6 bases remained unmatched. The CDR3 has 14 residues. The CDR3 nucleotides are TGTGCCAGCAGTCCCCCGGGACAGTACTATGGCTACACCTTC. This sequence encodes CASSPPGQYYGYTF.

This clonotype turned up a few times. This chain joins TRBV27 and TRBJ1-2; the D is unclear. Trimming stripped 7 bases from V and 1 base from J, with 16 bases between. The CDR3 is 15 residues long. CDR1 MNHEY and CDR2 SMNVEV come from the germline V gene (reference sequence). This CDR3 is CASTLSGLFNYGYTF. The CDR3 DNA sequence: TGTGCCAGCACCTTGAGCGGACTATTTAACTATGGCTACACCTTC.